These T cell receptor beta chains were read from a single sample in a study of beta chain features in type 1 diabetes. The assay was immunoSEQ multiplex PCR, and TCRdb's table has in-frame clones only and misses some. The profile shows 300,000 to 450,000 clones, roughly 12% of them singletons. Sequenced: naive CD4+ T cells from blood. Receptor source: a woman aged 18-29 years with type 1 diabetes. Both conserved end residues are part of each CDR3. The D gene is left open where the match is weak. Some rows mark clone size as missing; the rest say once, few, many or name a class of expanded clone.

abundance	d_gene	v_gene	j_gene	CDR3aa	CDR3nt
NA	TRBD1	TRBV7-2	TRBJ1-2	CASSPGQPYGYTF	TGTGCCAGCAGCCCGGGACAGCCATATGGCTACACCTTC
NA	NA	TRBV2	TRBJ2-4	CASSVRGGIAKNIQYF	TGTGCCAGCAGTGTTAGGGGGGGAATAGCCAAAAACATTCAGTACTTC
NA	NA	TRBV5-1	TRBJ2-7	CASSLTGSTYEQYF	TGCGCCAGCAGCTTGACAGGGTCGACCTACGAGCAGTACTTC
few	TRBD1	TRBV4-1	TRBJ1-5	CASSHPDRVNQPQHF	TGCGCCAGCAGCCATCCCGACAGGGTAAATCAGCCCCAGCATTTT
NA	TRBD2	TRBV5-1	TRBJ2-1	CASGLAGWGNEQFF	TGCGCCAGCGGATTAGCGGGATGGGGCAATGAGCAGTTCTTC
NA	TRBD1	TRBV27	TRBJ1-2	CATRTGVGYTF	TGTGCCACCCGGACAGGGGTTGGCTACACCTTC
few	TRBD1	TRBV18	TRBJ1-4	CASSPDRVREKLFF	TGTGCCAGCTCACCAGACAGGGTGAGGGAAAAACTGTTTTTT
NA	NA	TRBV11-2	TRBJ1-2	CASSLVGGVNYGYTF	TGTGCCAGCAGCTTAGTGGGAGGGGTCAACTATGGCTACACCTTC
NA	NA	TRBV6-5	TRBJ2-3	CASSSGSDTQYF	TGTGCCAGCAGTTCGGGTTCAGATACGCAGTATTTT
NA	NA	TRBV15	TRBJ1-5	CATSIDGDQPQHF	TGTGCCACCAGCATCGACGGGGATCAGCCCCAGCATTTT
few	NA	TRBV4-3	TRBJ2-7	CASSQEYSTYEQYF	TGCGCCAGCAGCCAAGAATACAGCACCTACGAGCAGTACTTC
NA	NA	TRBV5-4	TRBJ2-5	CASRPSGYQETQYF	TGTGCCAGCAGACCATCAGGGTACCAAGAGACCCAGTACTTC
NA	NA	TRBV7-3	TRBJ2-1	CASSLDYYNEQFF	TGTGCCAGCAGCTTAGACTATTACAATGAGCAGTTCTTC
few	NA	TRBV11-3	TRBJ2-3	CASSLGPFLTDTQYF	TGTGCCAGCAGCTTAGGGCCCTTTCTCACAGATACGCAGTATTTT
NA	TRBD1	TRBV25-1	TRBJ2-3	CASSELGDSATDTQYF	TGTGCCAGCAGTGAACTGGGGGACAGCGCGACAGATACGCAGTATTTT
few	NA	TRBV9	TRBJ2-5	CASSVELARTQYF	TGTGCCAGCAGCGTAGAGCTAGCCCGGACCCAGTACTTC
NA	NA	TRBV27	TRBJ1-5	CASRQGSNQPQHF	TGTGCCAGCAGACAGGGCTCCAATCAGCCCCAGCATTTT
few	NA	TRBV30	TRBJ2-3	CAWRGARVSGADTQYF	TGTGCCTGGAGGGGGGCCCGGGTTTCTGGCGCAGATACGCAGTATTTT
NA	NA	TRBV6-6	TRBJ2-6	CASPDNSGANVLTF	TGTGCCAGCCCCGACAACTCTGGGGCCAACGTCCTGACTTTC
few	TRBD2	TRBV10-3	TRBJ2-1	CATNGLAGASSYNEQFF	TGTGCCACTAATGGACTAGCGGGAGCGAGCTCCTACAATGAGCAGTTCTTC